The entry below gives a single T cell receptor (beta chain) sequence along with its context. The table came from immunoSEQ multiplex PCR; TCRdb's copy has only in-frame clones and leaves some out. This table has about 95,000 clones, 90% appearing once. The record originates from a study of PD-L1 blockade in urothelial cancer. Deletions cut 3 bases from V and 11 bases from J, with 15 bases between. In germline, CDR1 is KGHSH, CDR2 LQKENI. There are 13 residues in the CDR3. Time point denoted: pretreatment peripheral blood. Each patient gave between 1 and 8 samples of peripheral blood mononuclear cells, which were collected pretreatment and during treatment.

The chain combines TRBV18 with TRBJ2-3; D might be TRBD2 (6 bases). This sample comprised PBMCs, obtained around atezolizumab (anti-PD-L1) treatment. The sequence was collected from a man aged 60 to 75 with urothelial cancer. In DNA, the CDR3 is TGTGCCAGCTCACCGCCGTCGGACTACAAGCAGTATTTT. The encoded protein is CASSPPSDYKQYF.